This paragraph reports one T cell receptor beta chain. The data belong to a study of OX40 agonist ivuxolimab in advanced cancers. Assay used: immunoSEQ multiplex PCR; TCRdb lists only in-frame clones, some missing. This sample has roughly 48,000 clones, with roughly 84% found just once. J was trimmed by 6 bases and V by 1 base; bases with no gene match: 6. Germline-derived CDR1 and CDR2 are SGHTA and FQGNSA. CDR3 length: 15 residues. The genes are TRBV7-2 and TRBJ1-5; TRBD1 aligns across 7 bases. The sequence was obtained from an adult with an advanced solid tumor such as melanoma, head and neck, liver or kidney cancer. The sample consisted of CD4+ or CD8+ T cells sorted from blood, taken in a trial of the OX40 agonist ivuxolimab. The CDR3 here is CASSLVMAGGQPQHF. CDR3 DNA: TGTGCCAGCAGCTTAGTTATGGCAGGGGGTCAGCCCCAGCATTTT.